This record concerns one TCR beta chain sequence. This sample was taken from a study of blood T cell repertoires in COVID-19. Study summary: T cells, B-cell-depleted T cells, or PBMCs provided the cDNA or gDNA that served as material.

Those enrolled in Seattle joined during active infection and were followed longitudinally afterward. Trimming at V came to 3 bases and at J to 2 bases, leaving 3 bases not matched to a gene. The length of the CDR3 is 15 residues. The V gene's germline CDR1 is SGHNT and CDR2 YYREEE (reference sequence). Profiling relied on immunoSEQ multiplex PCR, and the TCRdb table lists in-frame clones only, not all of them. The data contain 45,000 to 60,000 clones, 65% to 85% of them singletons. The TCR was taken from an elderly man with COVID-19, enrolled during active disease. This sequence joins TRBV5-4 and TRBJ1-4; 8 nucleotides line up with TRBD1. Sequenced material: peripheral blood. The CDR3, as DNA: TGTGCCAGCAGCTCTCGACAGGGGACTAATGAAAAACTGTTTTTT. It translates to CASSSRQGTNEKLFF.